Each of the 25 T cell receptor beta chains below was sequenced from the same sample in a study of shared T cell receptors in the human thymus. Method: immunoSEQ multiplex PCR; TCRdb's copy keeps in-frame clones and lacks some. The sample comprises 600,000 to 900,000 clones, 80% to 90% of which are singletons, and around 0.0099% rests with the top ten. This sample also belongs to another study, concerning human thymus T cells.

The sequenced sample consisted of thymocytes. All receptors come from a girl under three years old with a congenital heart defect.

This chain uses TRBV6-5 with TRBJ2-3; D is possibly TRBD1 (5 bases). The ends were cut back, 6 bases at V and 0 bases at J, with 10 bases in the middle. CDR1 and CDR2 from the germline V gene are MNHEY and SVGAGI. This CDR3 has 14 residues. CDR3 nucleotides: TGTGCCAGCAGGACAGAAGCCAGCACAGATACGCAGTATTTT. Encoded protein: CASRTEASTDTQYF.

The chain joins TRBV6-6 to TRBJ1-5; a weak D match, TRBD1 (5 bases). The CDR3 runs to 13 residues. V lost 4 bases to trimming and J lost 6 bases, with 10 bases between them. Germline lookup yields CDR1 MNHNY and CDR2 SVGAGI (reference sequence). CDR3 bases: TGTGCCAGCAGTTCAAAGGGGTTTCAGCCCCAGCATTTT. This translates into CASSSKGFQPQHF.

The chain is built from TRBV12-2 and TRBJ2-1; the tabulated D call, TRBD2, remains unverified against the DNA. TRBV12-2 is reported as a pseudogene. The length of the CDR3 is 16 residues. CDR3 sequence: CASRWPAGGRANEQFF. Written as DNA, the CDR3 is TGTGCAAGTCGCTGGCCGGCGGGGGGGCGAGCGAATGAGCAGTTCTTC.

The J gene is TRBJ1-6, the V gene TRBV5-1; possibly TRBD1 for D (5 bases). Trimming pared 1 base from V and 7 bases from J, leaving 18 bases between. The CDR3 contains 17 residues. The germline CDR1 and CDR2 sequences are SGHRS and YFSETQ. Here the CDR3 reads CASSLRYGGEQNSPLHF. DNA for the CDR3: TGCGCCAGCAGCTTGAGGTACGGAGGGGAGCAAAATTCACCCCTCCACTTT.

The rearrangement uses TRBV5-6 and TRBJ1-5; the D gene is possibly TRBD1 (6 bases). Germline assignment: CDR1 SGHDT and CDR2 YYEEEE. V lost 4 bases and J 0 bases, leaving 17 bases between the germline ends. The CDR3 contains 17 residues. The CDR3 region has the DNA TGTGCCAGCAGCCGACGGACAGCTCTTTCTAGCAATCAGCCCCAGCATTTT. Encoded protein: CASSRRTALSSNQPQHF.

In its sample, this clone was seen a few times. The genes are TRBV14 and TRBJ1-1; D ambiguous. This CDR3 region has 20 residues. Trimming removed 1 base at V and 0 bases at J, with 24 bases between. Germline CDR1 is SGHDN and CDR2 is FVKESK. The CDR3 is CASSQGVKIGTQQMNTEAFF. In nucleotides, the CDR3 is TGTGCCAGCAGCCAAGGGGTGAAAATTGGTACTCAACAGATGAACACTGAAGCTTTCTTT.

The rearrangement links TRBV19 to TRBJ1-6, with 9 bases lining up with TRBD1. This CDR3 spans 24 amino acids. V shed 2 bases, J shed 1 base, and the junction held 24 bases outside the gene matches. CDR1 and CDR2 from the germline V gene are LNHDA and SQIVND (reference sequence). The CDR3 DNA reads as TGTGCCAGTAGTATATGCCCTATAACCACACAGGGGGCCTCGGCGGAGTCCTATAATTCACCCCTCCACTTT. It translates to CASSICPITTQGASAESYNSPLHF.

CDR3 loop: CATTGQGVRTGELFF. CDR3 DNA: TGCGCCACCACGGGACAGGGGGTTCGTACCGGGGAGCTGTTTTTT. The chain couples TRBV5-1 to TRBJ2-2; the match to TRBD1 covers 11 bases. V shed 9 bases and J 5 bases; nucleotides not matched to a gene: 9. The CDR3 covers 15 residues. Germline V gene sequence: CDR1 SGHRS, CDR2 YFSETQ.

This clone was observed a single time. V usage is TRBV25-1 and J usage is TRBJ1-1, with no clear D. V was cut by 6 bases and J by 1 base, with 9 bases left in between. The CDR3 is 13 amino acids. Germline CDR1 is MGHDK and CDR2 is SYGVNS. The CDR3 loop is CASRDYKNTEAFF. CDR3 bases: TGTGCCAGCAGAGACTACAAGAACACTGAAGCTTTCTTT.

This sequence joins TRBV7-6 and TRBJ1-4; 7 nucleotides agree with TRBD1. Germline lookup yields CDR1 SGHVS and CDR2 FNYEAQ. V lost 5 bases and J lost 7; bases outside the gene matches: 7. The CDR3 covers 14 residues. For the CDR3, the DNA is TGTGCCAGCAGCAAAGACAGGGCTGCTGAAAAACTGTTTTTT. Its protein product is CASSKDRAAEKLFF. Drawing the rest from reference TRBV7-6 and TRBJ1-4, the complete variable domain is GAGVSQSPRYKVTKRGQDVALRCDPISGHVSLYWYRQALGQGPEFLTYFNYEAQQDKSGLPNDRFSAERPEGSISTLTIQRTEQRDSAMYRCASSKDRAAEKLFFGSGTQLSVL.

The V and J genes are TRBV11-2 and TRBJ1-1; TRBD1 aligns across 8 bases. There are 13 residues in the CDR3. Looked up from germline, CDR1 is SGHAT and CDR2 is FQNNGV. J was trimmed by 8 bases and V by 5 bases; bases with no gene match: 7. The CDR3 protein is CASSQGTGREAFF. The CDR3 DNA reads as TGTGCCAGCAGCCAAGGGACAGGTAGAGAAGCTTTCTTT.

The rearrangement uses TRBV7-8 and TRBJ2-7; maybe TRBD1 (6 bases). Germline CDR1 and CDR2: SGHVS and FQNEAQ. The CDR3 covers 13 residues. V was pared by 5 bases and J by 7 bases, with 15 bases between. CDR3 coding DNA: TGTGCCAGCAGCACACAGTCCCAGGGGGAGCAGTACTTC. Amino acid sequence: CASSTQSQGEQYF.

The V gene is TRBV25-1, the J gene TRBJ1-1; 7 bases map to TRBD1. Germline CDR1 reads MGHDK; CDR2 reads SYGVNS. J was trimmed by 7 bases and V by 6 bases; bases with no gene match: 5. The CDR3 covers 12 residues. The CDR3 loop reads CASRIWDSEAFF. DNA of the CDR3: TGTGCCAGCAGGATCTGGGACAGTGAAGCTTTCTTT.

V and J are TRBV14 and TRBJ2-1; D is perhaps TRBD1 (5 bases). The germline V gene encodes CDR1 SGHDN and CDR2 FVKESK. The CDR3 sequence is 13 residues long. Trimming stripped 4 bases from V and 3 bases from J, with 7 bases between. The DNA for the CDR3 is TGTGCCAGCAGCCTCGACAGCTACAATGAGCAGTTCTTC. Translating it yields CASSLDSYNEQFF.

This clone came up once. This chain uses TRBV5-1 with TRBJ1-5; 9 bases map to TRBD1. The V segment lost 4 bases and the J segment 10 bases; nucleotides outside the gene matches: 15. Looked up from germline, CDR1 is SGHRS and CDR2 is YFSETQ. The CDR3 is 16 amino acids. This CDR3 reads CASSPGTGKVKEPQHF. DNA for the CDR3: TGCGCCAGCAGCCCCGGGACAGGGAAGGTGAAGGAACCCCAGCATTTT.

The chain links TRBV4-3 to TRBJ1-6; a weak D match, TRBD1 (5 bases). CDR3 size: 16 residues. With 5 bases removed from V and 7 bases from J, the gap between germline ends came to 18 bases. The germline CDR1 and CDR2 sequences are LGHNA and YSLEER. The CDR3 protein is CASSVQGRGVNSPLHF. The DNA for the CDR3 is TGCGCCAGCAGCGTCCAAGGAAGGGGCGTAAATTCACCCCTCCACTTT.

The chain employs TRBV5-1 and TRBJ2-3, with 8 bases that match TRBD2. This CDR3 is built from 16 residues. Trimming cost V 2 bases and J 2 bases; bases outside gene matches: 7. The V gene's germline CDR1 is SGHRS and CDR2 YFSETQ. The CDR3 bases are TGCGCCAGCAGCTTAAGGTTAGCGGGGTACACAGATACGCAGTATTTT. Encoded protein: CASSLRLAGYTDTQYF. Looking up the rest from reference TRBV5-1 and TRBJ2-3 gives the full variable domain: KAGVTQTPRYLIKTRGQQVTLSCSPISGHRSVSWYQQTPGQGLQFLFEYFSETQRNKGNFPGRFSGRQFSNSRSEMNVSTLELGDSALYLCASSLRLAGYTDTQYFGPGTRLTVL.

The chain links TRBV7-8 to TRBJ1-6; possible D gene TRBD1, 6 bases. V lost 4 bases and J lost 10, with 20 bases in between. This CDR3 has 16 amino acids. Germline values: CDR1 SGHVS, CDR2 FQNEAQ. CDR3 region: CASSCKGVRARSPLHF. Here the CDR3 DNA reads TGTGCCAGCAGCTGTAAGGGGGTCAGGGCTAGGTCACCCCTCCACTTT.

This chain connects TRBV4-1 to TRBJ2-2; TRBD1 aligns across 9 bases. The CDR3 runs to 16 residues. Germline trimming cut 3 bases from V and 5 bases from J; bases unmatched to any gene: 7. Germline V gene sequence: CDR1 MGHRA, CDR2 YSYEKL. The CDR3 DNA follows: TGCGCCAGCAGCCAGGTAGACAGGGGGTGGACCGGGGAGCTGTTTTTT. Its protein is CASSQVDRGWTGELFF.

The chain employs TRBV7-2 and TRBJ2-5; the match to TRBD1 covers 8 bases. The CDR3 extends over 14 amino acids. V trimming: 7 bases; J trimming: 3 bases; junction bases outside the gene matches: 7. In germline, CDR1 is SGHTA, CDR2 FQGNSA. The CDR3 DNA reads as TGTGCCAGCACCCCCGGGACAGGAGAAGAGACCCAGTACTTC. It specifies CASTPGTGEETQYF.

The J gene is TRBJ1-2, the V gene TRBV19, with a tentative D call TRBD1 (5 bases). V lost 5 bases and J lost 6, with 19 bases in between. The CDR3 runs to 15 residues. Germline CDR1 and CDR2: LNHDA and SQIVND (reference sequence). CDR3 protein: CASSPIDSLYDGYTF. CDR3 nucleotides: TGTGCCAGTAGTCCAATTGACAGCCTCTATGATGGCTACACCTTC.

The CDR3 here is CASSPKAGTGVEAFF. The CDR3 bases are TGTGCCAGCAGCCCAAAAGCCGGGACAGGAGTTGAAGCTTTCTTT. The chain carries TRBV5-6 and TRBJ1-1; 8 bases match TRBD1. Trimming removed 4 bases from V and 7 bases from J; junction bases left unmatched: 12. The CDR3 extends over 15 amino acids. Germline lookup yields CDR1 SGHDT and CDR2 YYEEEE.

The rearrangement uses TRBV29-1 and TRBJ1-3, with D possibly being TRBD1 (5 bases). V dropped 3 bases and J dropped 2 bases, with 8 bases sitting between them. This CDR3 contains 13 residues. Germline CDR1 is SQVTM and CDR2 is ANQGSEA. The CDR3 DNA is TGCAGCGTTGAGGGGGGTACTGGAAACACCATATATTTT. Translating it yields CSVEGGTGNTIYF. The full variable domain, its missing parts supplied by reference TRBV29-1 and TRBJ1-3, is SAVISQKPSRDICQRGTSLTIQCQVDSQVTMMFWYRQQPGQSLTLIATANQGSEATYESGFVIDKFPISRPNLTFSTLTVSNMSPEDSSIYLCSVEGGTGNTIYFGEGSWLTVV.

The chain couples TRBV10-3 to TRBJ1-5; D may be TRBD1 (6 bases). Trimming removed 9 bases from V and 5 bases from J, with 14 bases in between. CDR3 size: 13 residues. The germline gives CDR1 ENHRY, CDR2 SYGVKD. The CDR3 coding sequence is TGTGCCATTGGGACACTTCCAGATCAGCCCCAGCATTTT. Encoded protein: CAIGTLPDQPQHF.

The rearrangement uses TRBV28 and TRBJ1-5; maybe TRBD1 (5 bases). Germline lookup yields CDR1 MDHEN and CDR2 SYDVKM. V shed 3 bases and J shed 0 bases, with 12 bases lying between them. CDR3 length: 16 amino acids. The CDR3: CASSLGQIYSNQPQHF. The CDR3 bases are TGTGCCAGCAGTTTGGGGCAGATTTATAGCAATCAGCCCCAGCATTTT. The full variable domain, completed using reference TRBV28 and TRBJ1-5, is DVKVTQSSRYLVKRTGEKVFLECVQDMDHENMFWYRQDPGLGLRLIYFSYDVKMKEKGDIPEGYSVSREKKERFSLILESASTNQTSMYLCASSLGQIYSNQPQHFGDGTRLSIL.